This TCR beta chain was captured by sequencing in a study of shared clonotypes between healthy human individuals. Repertoires were generated with immunoSEQ multiplex PCR, while TCRdb's copy carries only in-frame clones and drops some. The sample contains about 680,000 clones, approximately 73% of which appear only once. This clone was picked up one time. What was sequenced was memory CD4+ T cells sorted from blood. As to subset: CD45RA-negative fraction. The TCR comes from a woman aged 25 to 39 in good health.

The CDR3 spells CASSFLGGSSYEQYF. The CDR3, as DNA: TGTGCCAGCAGCTTTCTTGGAGGGTCTTCCTACGAGCAGTACTTC. The V and J genes are TRBV7-2 and TRBJ2-7; possibly TRBD2 for D (6 bases). V lost 3 bases and J lost 1, with 13 bases in between. This CDR3 contains 15 residues. Germline CDR1 is SGHTA and CDR2 is FQGNSA.